What follows describes a single T cell receptor beta chain. One junction end does not reproduce the germline sequence, and a read error may be involved. This record comes from a study of blood T cell repertoires in COVID-19. Authors' methods: Amplifying reference gene primers gave estimates of nucleated cell counts. Generated by immunoSEQ multiplex PCR, the TCRdb table keeps only in-frame clones and is missing some. The V and J calls and clone size were taken over from that table, and D and trimming were inferred from the DNA. The data contain roughly 290,000 clones, around 87% of them singletons. This TCR was sampled from a woman aged 45 to 65 who had recovered from COVID-19. The sample consisted of peripheral blood.

CDR3 nucleotides: TGTGCCAGCAGCCTAGAGGGCCACGCCACTGAAGCTTTCTTT. It codes for CASSLEGHATEAFF. This chain uses TRBV11-3 with TRBJ1-1, with D hard to call. CDR3 length: 14 amino acids. Per the germline V gene, CDR1 is SGHNT and CDR2 is YENEEA.